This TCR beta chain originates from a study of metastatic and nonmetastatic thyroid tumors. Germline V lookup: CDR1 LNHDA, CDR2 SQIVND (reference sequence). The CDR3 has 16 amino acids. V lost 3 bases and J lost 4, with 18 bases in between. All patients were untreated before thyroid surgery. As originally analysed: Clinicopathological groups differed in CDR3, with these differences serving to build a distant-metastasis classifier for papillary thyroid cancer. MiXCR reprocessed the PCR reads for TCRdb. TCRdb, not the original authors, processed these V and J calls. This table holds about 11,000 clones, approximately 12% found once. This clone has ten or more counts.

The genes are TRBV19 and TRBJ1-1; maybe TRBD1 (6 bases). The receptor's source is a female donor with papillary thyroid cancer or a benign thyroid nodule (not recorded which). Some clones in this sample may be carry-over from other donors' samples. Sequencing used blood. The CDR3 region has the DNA TGTGCCAGTAGTATTCCGGGCCGGGGGCGATCCACTGAAGCTTTCTTT. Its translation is CASSIPGRGRSTEAFF.